Shown below are 14 T cell receptor beta chains from a single sample sequenced in a study of shared clonotypes between healthy human individuals. The method was immunoSEQ multiplex PCR; TCRdb's version includes in-frame clones alone and lacks a portion of them. Of about 2 million clones listed, about 95% are singletons. CD45RO-negative cells were positively selected for CCR7, leaving out terminally differentiated effector memory CD45RA+ cells. Specimen: naive CD8+ T cells sorted from blood. These receptors all come from a man aged 18 to 29 in good health.

This clone has just a few counts. In the same sample, other DNA sequences code for this CDR3. V and J are TRBV11-2 and TRBJ2-7, with D unresolved. Germline V gives CDR1 SGHAT, CDR2 FQNNGV. V shed 5 bases and J shed 3 bases, with 8 bases lying between them. The CDR3 covers 12 residues. CDR3 loop: CASSLYSYEQYF. CDR3 nucleotide sequence: TGTGCCAGCAGCCTATACAGCTACGAGCAGTACTTC.

V gene TRBV19 combines with J gene TRBJ2-7; no definite D call. The germline V and J ends were trimmed by 6 bases and 0 bases, with 9 bases remaining between them. This CDR3 has 13 amino acids. The germline CDR1 and CDR2 sequences are LNHDA and SQIVND (reference sequence). The CDR3 region is CASSPAVSYEQYF. The CDR3 DNA reads as TGTGCCAGTAGCCCGGCAGTCTCCTACGAGCAGTACTTC.

The genes are TRBV7-6 and TRBJ2-5; no reliable D call. The germline gives CDR1 SGHVS, CDR2 FNYEAQ. Trimming cost V 7 bases and J 2 bases, with 11 bases left between them. The CDR3 covers 13 residues. The CDR3 sequence is CASTQPWQETQYF. DNA for the CDR3: TGTGCCAGCACCCAGCCCTGGCAAGAGACCCAGTACTTC.

The rearrangement links TRBV11-2 to TRBJ2-5, with 7 bases identical to TRBD1. There are 19 residues in the CDR3. Germline lookup yields CDR1 SGHAT and CDR2 FQNNGV. With 6 bases clipped from V and 3 bases from J, the junction kept 22 bases outside the gene matches. CDR3 in DNA: TGTGCCAGCAGTTTTACCCCGTGGCATTATGAGGGGGCTGAAGAGACCCAGTACTTC. This translates into CASSFTPWHYEGAEETQYF.

The chain couples TRBV7-9 to TRBJ1-2; D remains unclear. Looked up from germline, CDR1 is SEHNR and CDR2 is FQNEAQ (reference sequence). The CDR3 is 14 residues long. Trimming cost V 5 bases and J 1 base, with 11 bases left between them. CDR3 region: CASSPESGNYGYTF. DNA for the CDR3: TGTGCCAGCAGCCCCGAAAGCGGTAACTATGGCTACACCTTC.

V and J are TRBV6-1 and TRBJ2-7, with D perhaps TRBD2 (6 bases). Per germline, CDR1 MNHNS and CDR2 SASEGT. Trimming shortened V by 7 bases and J by 7 bases, and 17 bases separated the two germline ends. There are 13 residues in the CDR3. The CDR3 here is CASTGTVRVEQYF. The CDR3 DNA reads TGTGCCAGCACTGGGACTGTACGTGTGGAGCAGTACTTC.

V and J are TRBV5-6 and TRBJ2-5; D may be TRBD2 (6 bases). The CDR3 loop spans 15 amino acids. Trimming took 1 base from V and 2 from J, leaving 12 bases between them. The germline CDR1 and CDR2 sequences are SGHDT and YYEEEE. The CDR3 here is CASSLLQGLQETQYF. As DNA, the CDR3 is TGTGCCAGCAGCTTGCTCCAGGGACTTCAAGAGACCCAGTACTTC.

The V call is TRBV7-8, the J call TRBJ1-1; D may be TRBD1 (5 bases). CDR1 and CDR2 (germline): SGHVS, FQNEAQ. This CDR3 spans 16 amino acids. V shed 5 bases and J shed 3 bases, with 19 bases lying between them. The DNA for the CDR3 is TGTGCCAGCAGCCTATGGGTGGAGGGAGGGGACACTGAAGCTTTCTTT. This translates into CASSLWVEGGDTEAFF.

V gene TRBV15 combines with J gene TRBJ1-4; no firm D call. Germline V lookup: CDR1 LNHNV, CDR2 YYDKDF (reference sequence). The CDR3 consists of 17 residues. V lost 4 bases, J lost 3 bases, and 18 bases lay in between. The chain's CDR3 is CATSTPPAGRSNEKLFF. CDR3 nucleotide sequence: TGTGCCACCAGCACCCCCCCGGCTGGCAGGTCTAATGAAAAACTGTTTTTT. Combining the CDR3 with reference TRBV15 and TRBJ1-4 gives the whole variable domain DAMVIQNPRYQVTQFGKPVTLSCSQTLNHNVMYWYQQKSSQAPKLLFHYYDKDFNNEADTPDNFQSRRPNTSFCFLDIRSPGLGDTAMYLCATSTPPAGRSNEKLFFGSGTQLSVL.

The rearrangement uses TRBV27 and TRBJ2-3; D not certain. CDR1 and CDR2 (germline): MNHEY, SMNVEV (reference sequence). With 2 bases removed from V and 6 bases from J, the gap between germline ends came to 9 bases. The CDR3 has 13 residues. The CDR3 DNA follows: TGTGCCAGCAGTTTAGCCGGCTCGGATACGCAGTATTTT. It yields the protein CASSLAGSDTQYF.

The CDR3 is CASSSNEEGNEQFF. The CDR3, as DNA: TGTGCCAGCAGCTCGAATGAAGAGGGCAATGAGCAGTTCTTC. J is TRBJ2-1 and V is TRBV7-3; D might be TRBD2 (5 bases). The V gene lost 4 bases and the J gene lost 6 bases, with 13 bases spanning the gap. The CDR3 sequence is 14 residues long. Per the germline V gene, CDR1 is SGHTA and CDR2 is FQGTGA.

The rearrangement links TRBV29-1 to TRBJ1-2; possibly TRBD1 for D (6 bases). The V and J ends lost 1 base and 2 bases respectively, with 11 bases between them. This CDR3 spans 14 amino acids. The germline V gene encodes CDR1 SQVTM and CDR2 ANQGSEA. This CDR3 is CSVEAGGRNYGYTF. CDR3 DNA sequence: TGCAGCGTTGAAGCGGGGGGCCGGAACTATGGCTACACCTTC.

The genes are TRBV10-2 and TRBJ1-4; D is unclear. Germline lookup yields CDR1 WSHSY and CDR2 SAAADI. V lost 0 bases and J lost 8, with 10 bases in between. This CDR3 is built from 14 residues. CDR3 amino acids: CASSESHSPEKLFF. The CDR3 bases are TGCGCCAGCAGTGAGTCGCATTCTCCGGAAAAACTGTTTTTT.

V and J are TRBV9 and TRBJ2-5; 10 nucleotides agree with TRBD2. This CDR3 spans 17 amino acids. CDR1 is SGDLS and CDR2 is YYNGEE in the germline V gene. V lost 3 bases to trimming and J lost 5 bases; unmatched junction nucleotides: 13. CDR3 amino acids: CASSDERGGLLGETQYF. The CDR3 DNA reads TGTGCCAGCAGCGACGAGCGGGGGGGCCTCTTAGGGGAGACCCAGTACTTC. Looking up the rest from reference TRBV9 and TRBJ2-5 gives the full variable domain: DSGVTQTPKHLITATGQRVTLRCSPRSGDLSVYWYQQSLDQGLQFLIQYYNGEERAKGNILERFSAQQFPDLHSELNLSSLELGDSALYFCASSDERGGLLGETQYFGPGTRLLVL.